A single sample gave rise to the 13 T cell receptor beta chains below, sequenced in a study of neurological immune-mediated disorders. Using its own MiXCR run on the 5' RACE reads, TCRdb lists one record per CDR3 protein. This sample has 95,000 to 150,000 distinct CDR3 sequences; approximately 3.2% occur once, and the top ten carry about 1.2%. Sequencing was done on a sample of PBMCs. These receptors came from a woman between 25 and 40 years old with multiple sclerosis.

This clonotype showed up many times. The V gene is TRBV6-2 or TRBV6-3, the J gene TRBJ2-7; tentative D call: TRBD1 (6 bases). CDR3 length equals 12 residues. From germline, CDR1 is MNHEY and CDR2 SVGEGT. V gave up 6 bases and J gave up 3 bases, with 9 bases separating them. The CDR3 DNA reads TGTGCCAGCAGAAAGGACAGCTACGAGCAGTACTTC. It codes for CASRKDSYEQYF.

This clonotype has ten or more counts. This chain joins TRBV7-9 and TRBJ2-1; 8 bases map to TRBD2. This CDR3 comprises 16 residues. The trim removed 5 bases at V and 2 bases at J, leaving 8 bases unmatched. Germline assignment: CDR1 SEHNR and CDR2 FQNEAQ (reference sequence). CDR3 sequence reads: CASSTRVAGTYNEQFF. CDR3 DNA sequence: TGTGCCAGCAGCACACGAGTAGCGGGAACCTACAATGAGCAGTTCTTC.

This clonotype has ten or more counts. The V gene is TRBV12-3 or TRBV12-4, the J gene TRBJ1-5, with 8 nucleotides matching TRBD1. After removal of 7 bases from V and 7 bases from J, the junction contained 9 bases not matched to a gene. The CDR3 sequence is 14 residues long. The CDR3 sequence is CASTDRVGWQPQHF. CDR3 DNA: TGTGCCAGCACGGACAGGGTTGGTTGGCAGCCCCAGCATTTT.

This clonotype was counted at least ten times. This chain joins TRBV5-1 and TRBJ2-1; possibly TRBD1 or TRBD2 for D (6 bases each). CDR3 length: 15 amino acids. Germline CDR1 is SGHRS and CDR2 is YFSETQ. V was shortened by 0 bases and J by 4 bases, with 11 bases between the two germline ends. The chain's CDR3 is CASSLERGPYNEQFF. CDR3 DNA sequence: TGCGCCAGCAGCTTGGAACGGGGGCCTTACAATGAGCAGTTCTTC.

This clonotype was picked up many times. The chain carries TRBV5-1 and TRBJ1-1; perhaps TRBD1 as D (6 bases). The CDR3 is 17 amino acids. CDR1 and CDR2 (germline): SGHRS, YFSETQ. V lost 0 bases and J 5 bases, leaving 20 bases between the germline ends. For the CDR3, the DNA is TGCGCCAGCAGCTTGGCCTTGGACAGCCGAGACAGAACTGAAGCTTTCTTT. It specifies CASSLALDSRDRTEAFF.

This clonotype was found many times. This rearrangement joins TRBV25-1 to TRBJ1-1; D unclear. The V gene's germline CDR1 is MGHDK and CDR2 SYGVNS. CDR3 length: 13 residues. Trimming cost V 1 base and J 5 bases, with 8 bases left between them. The CDR3 region has the DNA TGTGCCAGCAGTGAATCGGGGAAGACTGAAGCTTTCTTT. Translating gives CASSESGKTEAFF.

This clonotype showed up many times. The chain couples TRBV7-2 to TRBJ2-1; 7 bases are a match to TRBD2. Per germline, CDR1 SGHTA and CDR2 FQGNSA. The CDR3 length is 14 residues. With 5 bases clipped from V and 5 bases from J, the junction kept 6 bases outside the gene matches. The CDR3 loop is CASSGYGTNNEQFF. The CDR3 coding sequence is TGTGCCAGCAGCGGATACGGGACTAACAATGAGCAGTTCTTC.

At least ten counts were recorded for this clonotype. The CDR3, as DNA: TGCAGTGCTAGCGCAGGGAGCACAGATACGCAGTATTTT. It specifies CSASAGSTDTQYF. The chain employs TRBV20-1 and TRBJ2-3; the D gene is possibly TRBD1 (5 bases). From germline, CDR1 is DFQATT and CDR2 SNEGSKA (reference sequence). The CDR3 extends over 13 amino acids. Trimming shortened V by 3 bases and J by 0 bases, and 7 bases separated the two germline ends.

This clonotype was seen many times. The chain links TRBV5-1 to TRBJ2-4, with 9 bases aligning to TRBD1. The junction had 11 bases not matched to a gene; V was cut back by 4 bases and J by 0 bases. The V gene's germline CDR1 is SGHRS and CDR2 YFSETQ. This CDR3 contains 18 residues. CDR3 DNA sequence: TGCGCCAGCAGCCCAATTGCACAGGGGGCCCTAGCCAAAAACATTCAGTACTTC. Translation: CASSPIAQGALAKNIQYF.

Worth noting for this clonotype: One base away lies a much larger clone, so this may be a sequencing read error. The chain uses TRBV5-1 and TRBJ2-1, with D unresolved. Per the germline V gene, CDR1 is SGHRS and CDR2 is YFSETQ. This CDR3 is 14 amino acids long. V was shortened by 3 bases and J by 9 bases, with 16 bases between the two germline ends. The CDR3 DNA is TGCGCCAGCAGCTACTTGCCACCCCCAGGTGAGCAGTTCTTC. Encoded protein: CASSYLPPPGEQFF.

This clonotype was recorded many times. The J gene is TRBJ1-2, the V gene TRBV29-1; the match to TRBD1 covers 7 bases. Germline V gene lookup returns CDR1 SQVTM and CDR2 ANQGSEA. The CDR3 is made up of 15 amino acids. Trimming removed 5 bases from V and 3 bases from J; junction bases left unmatched: 12. The CDR3 DNA reads as TGCAGCGTTCAAACAAGACAGGGACTGGACTATGGCTACACCTTC. It is translated as CSVQTRQGLDYGYTF.

This clonotype occurred many times. The chain combines TRBV20-1 with TRBJ1-1; 7 nucleotides line up with TRBD1. The V segment lost 5 bases and the J segment 10 bases; nucleotides outside the gene matches: 4. Germline loops: CDR1 DFQATT, CDR2 SNEGSKA (reference sequence). The CDR3 runs to 10 residues. The CDR3 DNA is TGCAGTGCTTTCTACAGGGGAGCTTTCTTT. This sequence encodes CSAFYRGAFF.

At least ten counts were recorded for this clonotype. This chain joins TRBV20-1 and TRBJ2-5, with 11 bases lining up with TRBD2. The length of the CDR3 is 18 residues. V was clipped by 0 bases and J by 0 bases; unmatched bases: 9. The germline gives CDR1 DFQATT, CDR2 SNEGSKA (reference sequence). The CDR3: CSARDLASSGRYQETQYF. The CDR3 DNA is TGCAGTGCTAGAGATCTTGCGTCTAGCGGGAGGTACCAAGAGACCCAGTACTTC.